The 24 T cell receptor beta chains below come from one sample, sequenced in a study of blood T cells in healthy people across ages. Combining a sample-barcoded 5' primer with a J-beta primer mix, a second PCR ran for roughly 6 to 12 cycles. Each CDR3 protein is one row after TCRdb ran MiXCR on the 5' RACE reads. The data contain fewer than 1,000,000 distinct CDR3 sequences, under 55% of them seen just once; the ten biggest clones take up approximately 20%. The material sequenced was blood. The receptors here all came from a man aged 55 to 70 in good health.

The V gene is TRBV7-2, the J gene TRBJ2-4, with a possible D match to TRBD1 (5 bases). The DNA matches TRBJ2-7 better at its end, which makes the J call doubtful. The CDR3 runs 14 residues. Germline V gene lookup returns CDR1 SGHTA and CDR2 FQGNSA. The CDR3 protein is CASSLLGQIDEQYF. CDR3 nucleotide sequence: TGTGCCAGCAGCTTACTGGGGCAGATCGACGAGCAGTACTTC.

This clonotype was observed many times. The V gene is TRBV28, the J gene TRBJ2-7; 9 bases line up with TRBD1. The germline gives CDR1 MDHEN, CDR2 SYDVKM. Trimming at V came to 6 bases and at J to 8 bases, leaving 14 bases not matched to a gene. The CDR3 covers 15 residues. The CDR3 region has the DNA TGTGCCAGCAGGACAGGGGGAACGGGAGGTGGGAAGCAGTACTTC. The encoded protein is CASRTGGTGGGKQYF.

This clonotype was found a few times. The rearrangement links TRBV7-2 to TRBJ2-5; the match to TRBD2 covers 8 bases. The end of the DNA aligns better with TRBJ2-7, so the J call may be wrong. The germline V gene encodes CDR1 SGHTA and CDR2 FQGNSA. The CDR3 is 13 residues long. CDR3 DNA sequence: TGTGCCAGCAGCTTAGCGCGGGGGGCCGAGCAGTACTTC. This translates into CASSLARGAEQYF.

This clonotype was counted between two and nine times. The chain has TRBV4-1 and TRBJ2-7, with unresolved D. Germline lookup yields CDR1 MGHRA and CDR2 YSYEKL. This CDR3 contains 13 residues. Deletions cut 4 bases from V and 0 bases from J, with 7 bases between. CDR3 in DNA: TGCGCCAGCAGCCTACACTTCTCCTACGAGCAGTACTTC. Protein product: CASSLHFSYEQYF.

This clonotype was counted only a few times. The rearrangement joins TRBV12-3 or TRBV12-4 to TRBJ2-5; D may be TRBD2 (7 bases). V was cut by 4 bases and J by 11 bases, with 14 bases left in between. The CDR3 runs to 12 residues. The CDR3 region has the DNA TGTGCCAGCAGTTGGGGGGGCATTGAGCAGTACTTC. It yields the protein CASSWGGIEQYF.

About this clonotype: Germline and junction disagree at one end, which may indicate a read error. The gene calls are TRBV12-3 or TRBV12-4 and TRBJ1-1; weak D call: TRBD1 (6 bases). The CDR3 totals 14 residues. CDR3 residues: CASGLGGQWTEAFF. Here the CDR3 DNA reads TGTGCCAGCGGTTTAGGGGGTCAGTGGACTGAAGCTTTCTTT.

The chain joins TRBV5-4 to TRBJ2-5; 9 nucleotides match TRBD2. This CDR3 comprises 15 residues. Losses at the gene ends were 4 bases for V and 3 bases for J; bases not matched to a gene: 7. Germline V gene lookup returns CDR1 SGHNT and CDR2 YYREEE (reference sequence). CDR3 DNA: TGTGCCAGCAGCCGCGATAGCGGGAGCAAAGAGACCCAGTACTTC. Amino acid sequence: CASSRDSGSKETQYF.

This clonotype was detected only a few times. CDR3 loop: CASSLLREYNEQYF. CDR3 DNA sequence: TGTGCCAGCAGTTTACTCCGGGAGTACAACGAGCAGTACTTC. The chain carries TRBV27 and TRBJ2-7; tentatively, D is TRBD2 (6 bases). V lost 2 bases, J lost 5 bases, and 13 bases lay in between. The CDR3 runs 14 residues. CDR1 MNHEY and CDR2 SMNVEV come from the germline V gene (reference sequence).

V gene TRBV7-9 combines with J gene TRBJ1-4; D possibly corresponds to TRBD1 (5 bases). The CDR3 contains 15 residues. V gave up 3 bases and J gave up 5 bases, with 13 bases separating them. From germline, CDR1 is SEHNR and CDR2 FQNEAQ (reference sequence). The CDR3 DNA reads TGTGCCAGCAGCTTCGGGTGGGGCAGCAATGAAAAACTGTTTTTT. Translated: CASSFGWGSNEKLFF.

This chain uses TRBV5-1 with TRBJ1-1; 7 bases match TRBD1. The CDR3 length is 15 residues. The trim removed 4 bases at V and 2 bases at J, leaving 8 bases unmatched. Germline assignment: CDR1 SGHRS and CDR2 YFSETQ. The DNA of the CDR3 is TGCGCCAGCAGCGACCCGCCAGGGGGTAACACTGAAGCTTTCTTT. This gives the protein CASSDPPGGNTEAFF.

CDR3 in DNA: TGTGCCAGCAGCGCCCTTAGTGGAGGTAGCTTCGAAGCCAACGTCCTGACTTTC. This codes for CASSALSGGSFEANVLTF. The chain couples TRBV2 to TRBJ2-6; tentatively, D is TRBD2 (5 bases). The CDR3 has 18 residues. V lost 6 bases and J lost 7, with 25 bases in between. CDR1 SNHLY and CDR2 FYNNEI come from the germline V gene. Supplemented by reference TRBV2 and TRBJ2-6, the full variable domain reads EPEVTQTPSHQVTQMGQEVILRCVPISNHLYFYWYRQILGQKVEFLVSFYNNEISEKSEIFDDQFSVERPDGSNFTLKIRSTKLEDSAMYFCASSALSGGSFEANVLTFGAGSRLTVL.

CDR3 bases: TGTGCCAGCAGCCAAGAAGCTAGCAATCAGCCCCAGCATTTT. This sequence encodes CASSQEASNQPQHF. V gene TRBV3-1 combines with J gene TRBJ1-5; D not certain. From germline, CDR1 is LGHDT and CDR2 YNNKEL (reference sequence). The V gene lost 0 bases and the J gene lost 0 bases, with 3 bases spanning the gap. The CDR3 length is 14 residues.

Note on this clonotype: The conserved closing phenylalanine or tryptophan is absent in this CDR3, likely reflecting a read error. This chain joins TRBV27 and TRBJ2-5; 8 nucleotides align to TRBD2. Trimming removed 8 bases from V and 2 bases from J; junction bases left unmatched: 10. Germline CDR1 reads MNHEY; CDR2 reads SMNVEV (reference sequence). The CDR3 has 15 amino acids. The CDR3 reads CASGEPGLGQETQYL. Written as DNA, the CDR3 is TGTGCCAGCGGGGAACCGGGACTAGGTCAAGAGACCCAGTACTTG.

The rearrangement joins TRBV5-1 to TRBJ2-1, with 7 bases aligning to TRBD1. The V gene end was trimmed by 7 bases and the J gene end by 7 bases; junction bases not matched to a gene: 14. CDR1 and CDR2 from the germline V gene are SGHRS and YFSETQ. The CDR3 runs to 15 residues. The CDR3, as DNA: TGCGCCAGCGGAGATCCGACAGGGAAGGGAAATGAGCAGTTCTTC. Translating gives CASGDPTGKGNEQFF.

The chain joins TRBV3-1 to TRBJ1-2; the D is unclear. Germline CDR1 is LGHDT and CDR2 is YNNKEL (reference sequence). Trimming cost V 2 bases and J 8 bases, with 6 bases left between them. The CDR3 contains 11 residues. The CDR3 region has the DNA TGTGCCAGCAGCCAAACAGCCGGCTACACCTTC. This encodes CASSQTAGYTF.

This chain connects TRBV12-3 or TRBV12-4 to TRBJ2-2, with TRBD1 matching over 7 bases. The CDR3 runs 16 residues. Unmatched junction bases numbered 8, after V lost 6 bases and J lost 1 base. The CDR3 DNA follows: TGTGCCAGCAGCCGTGACAGGGCTGAGAACACCGGGGAGCTGTTTTTT. Residues: CASSRDRAENTGELFF.

The CDR3 nucleotides read TGTGCCAGCAGCATCGGGACAGCTAGCAATCAGCCCCAGCATTTT. This codes for CASSIGTASNQPQHF. This chain uses TRBV5-4 with TRBJ1-5; 7 positions match TRBD1. V gave up 4 bases and J gave up 0 bases; unmatched junction bases: 4. The V gene's germline CDR1 is SGHNT and CDR2 YYREEE (reference sequence). The length of the CDR3 is 15 residues.

The V call is TRBV12-3 or TRBV12-4, the J call TRBJ1-2; no clear D. This CDR3 comprises 12 residues. Deletions cut 8 bases from V and 7 bases from J, with 14 bases between. The CDR3 nucleotides are TGTGCCAGCGGTTCCCGGCTATTTGGCTACACCTTC. Translating gives CASGSRLFGYTF.

V gene TRBV2 combines with J gene TRBJ2-5; D not certain. V gave up 5 bases and J gave up 5 bases, with 6 bases separating them. This CDR3 has 11 residues. Germline CDR1 and CDR2: SNHLY and FYNNEI. CDR3 sequence reads: CASSKGETQYF. The CDR3 region has the DNA TGTGCCAGCAGTAAGGGTGAGACCCAGTACTTC.

V is TRBV4-1 and J is TRBJ1-2, with D hard to call. Looked up from germline, CDR1 is MGHRA and CDR2 is YSYEKL. The V and J ends lost 1 base and 1 base respectively, with 10 bases between them. CDR3 length: 15 residues. CDR3 nucleotides: TGCGCCAGCAGCCAAGTAGGAGTGAATAACTATGGCTACACCTTC. Translation: CASSQVGVNNYGYTF.

The V gene is TRBV7-2, the J gene TRBJ2-3; 11 bases align to TRBD2. V was clipped by 8 bases and J by 3 bases; unmatched bases: 13. The CDR3 spans 17 residues. Germline assignment: CDR1 SGHTA and CDR2 FQGNSA. The CDR3 reads CASELRVAGGRTDTQYF. The CDR3 coding sequence is TGTGCCAGCGAGCTTAGAGTAGCGGGGGGGCGGACAGATACGCAGTATTTT.

The gene calls are TRBV7-6 and TRBJ2-2; 9 bases align to TRBD1. Germline V gene data show CDR1 as SGHVS and CDR2 as FNYEAQ. V was pared by 5 bases and J by 7 bases, with 5 bases of the junction left unmatched. CDR3 length equals 14 residues. CDR3 DNA: TGTGCCAGCAGCCCGGGACAGGGTATCGGGGAGCTGTTTTTT. Translated: CASSPGQGIGELFF.

The genes are TRBV10-3 and TRBJ2-7, with D tentatively TRBD2 (5 bases). With 6 bases removed from V and 5 bases from J, the gap between germline ends came to 17 bases. The germline V gene has CDR1 ENHRY and CDR2 SYGVKD. This CDR3 has 14 residues. The CDR3 sequence: CAIRSGPASDEQYF. The CDR3 DNA reads as TGTGCCATCAGAAGCGGACCGGCGTCCGACGAGCAGTACTTC.

The CDR3 region has the DNA TGTGCCAGCAGCAAAGCGGGGAACAATCAGCCCCAGCATTTT. Protein product: CASSKAGNNQPQHF. The chain uses TRBV21-1 and TRBJ1-5. TRBV21-1 is noted as a pseudogene. This CDR3 is built from 14 residues.